Listed below are T cell receptor beta chains from one sample, sequenced in a study of regulatory T cells in long-lasting Graves disease. TCRdb analysed the multiplex PCR reads with MiXCR anew, one entry per CDR3 protein. The data show about 430,000 distinct CDR3 sequences, 15% seen once. This sample also appeared in a second study, on T cells in Graves' hyperthyroidism and ophthalmopathy.

Sequenced material: peripheral blood mononuclear cells (PBMCs), taken at new diagnosis, from a patient treated with antithyroid drugs. The receptors come from a middle-aged woman with Graves disease. The CDR3 runs from the conserved cysteine through the conserved F or W. A D gene is named only where the DNA matches it firmly. Clone size is stated in some rows and not others, as once, few, many or a class when expanded.

TRBV24-1,TRBD1,TRBJ2-5,many,TGTGCCACCAGCGAGACAGGGAGCTCCCAAGAGACCCAGTACTTC,CATSETGSSQETQYF
TRBV4-1,NA,TRBJ1-3,NA,TGCGCCAGCAGCCAATTTGGGGTTCAATCTGGAAACACCATATATTTT,CASSQFGVQSGNTIYF
TRBV12-5,TRBD1,TRBJ2-2,NA,TGTGCTAGTGGTTTGGCCAGACAGGGATGGGCCGGGGAGCTGTTTTTT,CASGLARQGWAGELFF
TRBV20-1,NA,TRBJ2-2,many,TGCAGTGCTAGAGATTCGAGAGGGCCGAACACCGGGGAGCTGTTTTTT,CSARDSRGPNTGELFF
TRBV7-9,NA,TRBJ2-5,many,TGTGCCAGCAGCTTAGTGGGGGGTCAAGAGACCCAGTACTTC,CASSLVGGQETQYF
TRBV11-2,NA,TRBJ2-1,many,TGTGCCAGCAGCCCCAACTCCCCGGGAGCGCACAATGAGCAGTTCTTC,CASSPNSPGAHNEQFF
TRBV10-3,NA,TRBJ2-5,many,TGTGCCATCAGTGAGTCGGTCGGGCATTTGGAAGAGACCCAGTACTTC,CAISESVGHLEETQYF
TRBV7-2,NA,TRBJ2-3,NA,TGTGCCAGCAGCTTAGCTATTAGCTTCTCCCCCACAGATACGCAGTATTTT,CASSLAISFSPTDTQYF
TRBV20-1,TRBD1,TRBJ2-3,NA,TGCAGTGCTAGGCTTGGACAGGGGATCCGCACAGATACGCAGTATTTT,CSARLGQGIRTDTQYF
TRBV12-3/TRBV12-4,NA,TRBJ1-1,many,TGTGCCAGCAGGCGGGGGGCCACTGAAGCTTTCTTT,CASRRGATEAFF
TRBV2,NA,TRBJ1-1,many,TGTGCCAGCGTAGAGGTGGGACGGACGGTTGCTTTCTTT,CASVEVGRTVAFF
TRBV12-3/TRBV12-4,TRBD1,TRBJ2-3,NA,TGTGCCAGCAGTTTAGTCCTCCGGGACAGGGGAGCCGCGCAGTATTTT,CASSLVLRDRGAAQYF
TRBV14,NA,TRBJ1-1,few,TGTGCCAGCAGCCAGCGAGGGAGGAACACTGAAGCTTTCTTT,CASSQRGRNTEAFF
TRBV7-8,NA,TRBJ2-2,many,TGTGCCAGCAGCTTAGCGGGAGGAAGGTTCACCGGGGAGCTGTTTTTT,CASSLAGGRFTGELFF
TRBV2,NA,TRBJ1-1,NA,TGTGCCAGCACCAACGCCGGACAGTTTTCTGAAGCTTTCTTT,CASTNAGQFSEAFF
TRBV10-3,TRBD1,TRBJ1-2,NA,TGTGCCATCAGCGGGGCTAACAAACGGGACAGAGAGAACTATGGCTACACCTTC,CAISGANKRDRENYGYTF
TRBV5-1,NA,TRBJ2-7,many,TGCGCCAGCAGGGGGGGGACAGTAGGCGAGCAGTACTTC,CASRGGTVGEQYF
TRBV25-1,TRBD2,TRBJ2-1,few,TGTGCCAGCAGTGAGGGGAGGGCTAGCGGGAAATGGAGCAATGAGCAGTTCTTC,CASSEGRASGKWSNEQFF
TRBV3-1,TRBD2,TRBJ2-5,NA,TGTGCCAGCAGCCAATACGAGCTAGCGGGAGGGCCGGGAGAGACCCAGTACTTC,CASSQYELAGGPGETQYF
TRBV24-1,NA,TRBJ2-1,few,TGTGCCACCAGTGATTCTGTGGGGTTCGCCAATGAGCAGTTCTTC,CATSDSVGFANEQFF
TRBV7-2,TRBD1,TRBJ2-1,NA,TGTGCCAGCAGCCCGGACAGGGTCGACAATGAGCAGTTCTTC,CASSPDRVDNEQFF
TRBV12-3/TRBV12-4,TRBD2,TRBJ2-5,many,TGTGCCAGCAGTTCCTTGACTAGCGGGGTGGTACGGACCCAGTACTTC,CASSSLTSGVVRTQYF
TRBV12-3/TRBV12-4,TRBD1,TRBJ2-7,many,TGTGCCAGCAGTCCCCAGACAGGGCTGTACGAGCAGTACTTC,CASSPQTGLYEQYF
TRBV25-1,TRBD1,TRBJ2-1,many,TGTGCCAGCAGTGAATATACCCCGGACAGGGGCCATGAGCAGTTCTTC,CASSEYTPDRGHEQFF
TRBV27,TRBD1,TRBJ2-3,many,TGTGCCAGCAGTAAAAAGGGACAGGCAGCTAGCACAGATACGCAGTATTTT,CASSKKGQAASTDTQYF
TRBV27,NA,TRBJ1-6,many,TGTGCCAGCACAGGGGCTTCCTATAATTCACCCCTCCACTTT,CASTGASYNSPLHF
TRBV24-1,TRBD1,TRBJ2-6,many,TGTGCCACCAGTAAAAGACCGGGACAGGGATTCTCTGGGGCCAACGTCCTGACTTTC,CATSKRPGQGFSGANVLTF
TRBV28,NA,TRBJ2-1,NA,TGTGCCAGCAGTTTGGTCGGAGGGAACCCCATATACAATGAGCAGTTCTTC,CASSLVGGNPIYNEQFF
TRBV28,NA,TRBJ2-3,NA,TGTGCCAGCAGTTTAAGAGGGGGGGCGGGGTTCACAGATACGCAGTATTTT,CASSLRGGAGFTDTQYF
TRBV12-3/TRBV12-4,TRBD1,TRBJ2-1,NA,TGTGCCAGCAGTTCCAGGACAGGGGGCACGGATGAGCAGTTCTTC,CASSSRTGGTDEQFF
TRBV7-3,TRBD1,TRBJ2-5,NA,TGTGCCAGCAGCCGGACAGGGGTGGGGGAAGAGACCCAGTACTTC,CASSRTGVGEETQYF
TRBV6-5,NA,TRBJ1-6,many,TGTGCCAGCAGTTACTCGGCAGGGGAGAATTCACCCCTCCACTTT,CASSYSAGENSPLHF
TRBV20-1,NA,TRBJ2-3,few,TGCAGTGCTAAGAAAGCGGGACACTCAGGGGATACGCAGTATTTT,CSAKKAGHSGDTQYF
TRBV12-3/TRBV12-4,NA,TRBJ2-5,many,TGTGCCAGCAGTTTAGTGATAGGGGCGCGGGAGACCCAGTACTTC,CASSLVIGARETQYF
TRBV2,TRBD2,TRBJ2-1,once,TGTGCCATCGAGATAGCGGGAAGCTCCTACAATGAGCAGTTCTTC,CAIEIAGSSYNEQFF
TRBV19,NA,TRBJ1-5,few,TGTGCCAGTAGTGACCGACTCCAGCCCCAGCATTTT,CASSDRLQPQHF
TRBV28,NA,TRBJ2-7,many,TGTGCCAGCAGTTGGGACGGTGACTACGAGCAGTACTTC,CASSWDGDYEQYF
TRBV11-3,NA,TRBJ1-2,many,TGTGCCAGCAGCCCCTACCCAGGGATATCTAGCTATGGCTACACCTTC,CASSPYPGISSYGYTF
TRBV6-1,NA,TRBJ2-2,many,TGTGCCAGCAGTGCCCTAGCATCGAACACCGGGGAGCTGTTTTTT,CASSALASNTGELFF
TRBV11-1,NA,TRBJ1-5,NA,TGTGCCAGCAGCCAAACAGGGAGCAATCAGCCCCAGCATTTT,CASSQTGSNQPQHF
TRBV5-1,TRBD1,TRBJ2-5,NA,TGCGCCAGCAGCCCGGGTCGGGCGAGGGGGCCCACCCAAGAGACCCAGTACTTC,CASSPGRARGPTQETQYF
TRBV6-9,TRBD2,TRBJ2-3,few,TGTGCCAGCAGTTCCCCTAGCGGGAGTGGCGCAGATACGCAGTATTTT,CASSSPSGSGADTQYF
TRBV2,NA,TRBJ1-2,many,TGTGCCAGCAGTGCACAGGACGACGGCTACACCTTC,CASSAQDDGYTF
TRBV10-2,NA,TRBJ2-2,NA,TGCGCCAGCAGGGCCGCGAACACCGGGGAGCTGTTTTTT,CASRAANTGELFF
TRBV2,NA,TRBJ2-7,many,TGTGCCATTTCAGGGAATTACGAGCAGTACTTC,CAISGNYEQYF
TRBV19,NA,TRBJ1-1,many,TGTGCCAGTAGTATATCTCTTTTACGGGGGTCGACTGAAGCTTTCTTT,CASSISLLRGSTEAFF
TRBV20-1,NA,TRBJ1-5,many,TGCAGTGTGAGCGGGGGCAATCAGCCCCAGCATTTT,CSVSGGNQPQHF
TRBV5-1,NA,TRBJ2-3,NA,TGCGCCAGCAGCCAACCGGGGCCTAGCACAGATACGCAGTATTTT,CASSQPGPSTDTQYF
TRBV10-3,TRBD2,TRBJ2-7,many,TGTGCCATCAGTGAGTCGACTAGCGGAAGGACCACCGTCGAGCAGTACTTC,CAISESTSGRTTVEQYF
TRBV9,NA,TRBJ2-1,few,TGTGCCAGCAGCGTATCGGGAGATGGTGTCAATGAGCAGTTCTTC,CASSVSGDGVNEQFF